The next 10 T cell receptor beta chains were all read from a single sample in a study of T-cell memory formation after mild COVID-19. TCRdb reprocessed the 5' RACE reads via MiXCR and lists one record per CDR3 protein. This table holds about 420,000 distinct CDR3 sequences, around a quarter found once. The specimen was PBMCs or a T cell subset sorted from them (not recorded which). The receptors shown here come from an adult woman who had mild COVID-19 (a few samples of this study predate the infection). Cell type and time point are not known.

This clonotype was observed a few times. This sequence joins TRBV7-3 and TRBJ2-4; weak D call: TRBD1 (6 bases). CDR1 is SGHTA, CDR2 FQGTGA, per germline. V dropped 1 base and J dropped 12 bases, with 13 bases sitting between them. The CDR3 is 13 residues long. Written as DNA, the CDR3 is TGTGCCAGCAGCTTAAGGGACACGGAACCTCAGTACTTC. This gives the protein CASSLRDTEPQYF.

The sample holds a few counts of this clonotype. The chain links TRBV12-3 or TRBV12-4 to TRBJ2-5, with 7 bases identical to TRBD1. The CDR3 loop spans 14 amino acids. J lost 1 base, V lost 5 bases, and 4 bases had no gene match. The chain's CDR3 is CASSQWDSQETQYF. The CDR3 nucleotides read TGTGCCAGCAGTCAATGGGACAGCCAAGAGACCCAGTACTTC.

This clonotype has just a few counts. This chain links TRBV5-6 with TRBJ1-6, with D possibly being TRBD1 (5 bases). The CDR3 totals 17 residues. The V gene's germline CDR1 is SGHDT and CDR2 YYEEEE. The germline V and J ends were trimmed by 4 bases and 0 bases, with 14 bases remaining between them. The CDR3 protein is CASSQGLLSSYNSPLHF. The CDR3 DNA is TGTGCCAGCAGCCAGGGACTTTTGAGCTCCTATAATTCACCCCTCCACTTT. The complete variable domain, with remaining parts taken from reference TRBV5-6 and TRBJ1-6, reads DAGVTQSPTHLIKTRGQQVTLRCSPKSGHDTVSWYQQALGQGPQFIFQYYEEEERQRGNFPDRFSGHQFPNYSSELNVNALLLGDSALYLCASSQGLLSSYNSPLHFGNGTRLTVT.

The chain combines TRBV7-2 with TRBJ2-5; no clear D gene. CDR1 and CDR2 (germline): SGHTA, FQGNSA. V lost 1 base and J 6 bases, leaving 9 bases between the germline ends. The length of the CDR3 is 13 residues. The CDR3, as DNA: TGTGCCAGCAGCTTAGGCGTCCTCAAGACCCAGTACTTC. Translating gives CASSLGVLKTQYF.

This clonotype appeared once. This chain links TRBV5-4 with TRBJ2-5, with D unclear. The V gene lost 2 bases and the J gene lost 3 bases, with 8 bases spanning the gap. CDR1 and CDR2 from the germline V gene are SGHNT and YYREEE (reference sequence). This CDR3 is built from 13 residues. The CDR3: CASSFPLEETQYF. The CDR3 DNA is TGTGCCAGCAGCTTTCCCCTAGAAGAGACCCAGTACTTC.

V gene TRBV2 combines with J gene TRBJ2-7; 9 bases are shared with TRBD1. This CDR3 spans 15 amino acids. The trim removed 6 bases at V and 5 bases at J, leaving 11 bases unmatched. Germline values: CDR1 SNHLY, CDR2 FYNNEI. The CDR3 here is CASRETRQGGNEQYF. DNA of the CDR3: TGTGCCAGCAGAGAAACCCGACAGGGGGGGAACGAGCAGTACTTC.

This chain links TRBV3-1 with TRBJ1-2; D is undetermined. The germline V and J ends were trimmed by 2 bases and 4 bases, with 14 bases remaining between them. Germline V gene data show CDR1 as LGHDT and CDR2 as YNNKEL (reference sequence). CDR3 size: 15 residues. The CDR3 is CASSQQYNSPYGYTF. In DNA form, the CDR3 reads TGTGCCAGCAGCCAACAGTACAACAGCCCCTATGGCTACACCTTC.

This clonotype was observed at least ten times. The V and J genes are TRBV5-1 and TRBJ2-2; D is unresolved. This CDR3 has 14 residues. Trimming shortened V by 4 bases and J by 4 bases, and 11 bases separated the two germline ends. Germline V lookup: CDR1 SGHRS, CDR2 YFSETQ. CDR3 amino acids: CASSLPGTTGELFF. CDR3 DNA: TGCGCCAGCAGCCTCCCAGGAACCACCGGGGAGCTGTTTTTT.

The chain employs TRBV9 and TRBJ2-5; 8 bases align to TRBD2. The CDR3 sequence is 15 residues long. Germline trimming cut 1 base from V and 2 bases from J; bases unmatched to any gene: 4. CDR1 is SGDLS and CDR2 is YYNGEE in the germline V gene. In nucleotides, the CDR3 is TGTGCCAGCAGCGTAACTAGCGGAGAACAAGAGACCCAGTACTTC. Translation: CASSVTSGEQETQYF.

The chain is built from TRBV30 and TRBJ1-2; D not certain. Trimming removed 2 bases from V and 1 base from J, with 11 bases in between. The CDR3 consists of 14 residues. Germline V gene data show CDR1 as GTSNPN and CDR2 as SVGIG (reference sequence). The CDR3 DNA reads TGTGCCTGGAGTAGCCCCTCGAGTAACTATGGCTACACCTTC. Its protein product is CAWSSPSSNYGYTF.